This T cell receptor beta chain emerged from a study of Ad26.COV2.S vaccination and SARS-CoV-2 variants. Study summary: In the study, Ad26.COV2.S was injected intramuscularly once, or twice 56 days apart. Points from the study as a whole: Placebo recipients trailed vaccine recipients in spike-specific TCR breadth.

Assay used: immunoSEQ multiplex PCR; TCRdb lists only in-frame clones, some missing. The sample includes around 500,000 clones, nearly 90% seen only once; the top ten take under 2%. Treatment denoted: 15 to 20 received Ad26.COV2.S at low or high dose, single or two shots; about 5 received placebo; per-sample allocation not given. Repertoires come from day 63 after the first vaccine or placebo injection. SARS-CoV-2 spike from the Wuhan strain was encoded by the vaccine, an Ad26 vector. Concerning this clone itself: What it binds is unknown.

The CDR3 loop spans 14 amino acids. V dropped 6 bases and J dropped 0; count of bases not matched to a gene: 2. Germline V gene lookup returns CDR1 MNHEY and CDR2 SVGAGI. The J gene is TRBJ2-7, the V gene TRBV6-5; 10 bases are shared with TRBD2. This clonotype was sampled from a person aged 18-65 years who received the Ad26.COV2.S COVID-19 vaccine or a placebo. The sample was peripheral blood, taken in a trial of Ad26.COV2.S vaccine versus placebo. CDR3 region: CASRGTSDSYEQYF. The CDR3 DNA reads TGTGCCAGCAGAGGGACTAGCGACTCCTACGAGCAGTACTTC.